The present TCR beta chain was sequenced within a study of regulatory T cells in long-lasting Graves disease. The time point was: newly diagnosed GD, antithyroid drugs for less than 3 months. Isolated PBMC RNA provided the starting material for the TCR library. An endocrinology department located in Xi'an, China, was where the patients came from. This clonotype came up many times. Unmatched junction bases numbered 10, after V lost 5 bases and J lost 5 bases. This CDR3 has 16 amino acids. Germline CDR1 is SGHTA and CDR2 is FQGNSA. Assembly of TCR beta libraries relied on iRepertoire HTBI primers together with Arm-PCR of CDR3 regions. TCRdb independently ran MiXCR on the multiplex PCR reads; one entry per CDR3 protein. The table has 620,000 or so distinct CDR3 sequences, 16% seen once; the top ten hold around a sixth. Separately, the same data were catalogued under a study of T cells in Graves' hyperthyroidism and ophthalmopathy. That report adds: Using the HTBI primer set, a first-round RT-PCR was run on the TCR CDR3. Among clonotypes expanded in thyroid above 0.001, most were also found in blood.

The genes are TRBV7-2 and TRBJ2-7; 12 nucleotides align to TRBD2. The clonotype comes from a woman aged 25-40 years with Graves disease. Source: peripheral blood mononuclear cells (PBMCs), taken at new diagnosis, from a patient treated with antithyroid drugs. The CDR3 region is CASSPQPGLAGDEQYF. The CDR3 coding sequence is TGTGCCAGCAGCCCCCAACCGGGACTAGCGGGTGACGAGCAGTACTTC.